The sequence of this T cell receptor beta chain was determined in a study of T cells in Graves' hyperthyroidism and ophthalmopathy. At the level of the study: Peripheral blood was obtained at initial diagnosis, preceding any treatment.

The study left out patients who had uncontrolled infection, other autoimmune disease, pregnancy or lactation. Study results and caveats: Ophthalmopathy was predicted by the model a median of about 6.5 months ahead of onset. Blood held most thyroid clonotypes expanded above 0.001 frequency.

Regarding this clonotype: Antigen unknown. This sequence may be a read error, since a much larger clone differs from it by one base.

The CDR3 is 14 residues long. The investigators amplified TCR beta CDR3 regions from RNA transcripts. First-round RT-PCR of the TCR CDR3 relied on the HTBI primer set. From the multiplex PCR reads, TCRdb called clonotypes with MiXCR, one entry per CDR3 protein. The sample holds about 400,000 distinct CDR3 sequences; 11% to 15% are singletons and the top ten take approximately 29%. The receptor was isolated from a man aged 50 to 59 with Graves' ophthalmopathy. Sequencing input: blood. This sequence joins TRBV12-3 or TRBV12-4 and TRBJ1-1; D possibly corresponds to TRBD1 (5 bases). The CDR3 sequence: CARSFYRGSTEAFF. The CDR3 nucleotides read TGTGCCAGGAGTTTCTATCGGGGGAGCACTGAAGCTTTCTTT.